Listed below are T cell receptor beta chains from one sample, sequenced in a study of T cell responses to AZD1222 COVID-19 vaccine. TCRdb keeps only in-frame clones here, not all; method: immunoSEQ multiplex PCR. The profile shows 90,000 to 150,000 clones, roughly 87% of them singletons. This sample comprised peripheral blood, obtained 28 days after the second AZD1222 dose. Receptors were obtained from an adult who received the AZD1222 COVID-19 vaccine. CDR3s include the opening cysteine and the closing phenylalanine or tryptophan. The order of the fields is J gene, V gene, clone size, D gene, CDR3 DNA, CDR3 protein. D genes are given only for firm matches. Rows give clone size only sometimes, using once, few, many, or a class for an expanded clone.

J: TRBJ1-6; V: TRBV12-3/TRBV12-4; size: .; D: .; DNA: TGTGCCAGCAGTTTAAATGGCGGGTCACCCCTCCACTTT; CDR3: CASSLNGGSPLHF
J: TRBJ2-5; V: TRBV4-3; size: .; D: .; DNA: TGCGCCAGCAGCCAAGATCGTAGCGGAGAGACCCAGTACTTC; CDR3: CASSQDRSGETQYF
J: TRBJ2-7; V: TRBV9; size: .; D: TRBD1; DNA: TGTGCCAGCAGCCCCAGGACAGGGGGCGAGCAGTACTTC; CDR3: CASSPRTGGEQYF
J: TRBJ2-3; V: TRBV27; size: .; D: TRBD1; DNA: TGTGCCAGCCCGGACAGGGGAGTCATTGCAGATACGCAGTATTTT; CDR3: CASPDRGVIADTQYF
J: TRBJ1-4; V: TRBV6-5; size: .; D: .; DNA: TGTGCCAGCAGTTACTCGAATGACAGGCCCACGGAAAAACTGTTTTTT; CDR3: CASSYSNDRPTEKLFF
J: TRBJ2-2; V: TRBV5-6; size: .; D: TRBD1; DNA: TGTGCCAGCAGCCACCGGGACAGGAGGGGCGGGGAGCTGTTTTTT; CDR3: CASSHRDRRGGELFF
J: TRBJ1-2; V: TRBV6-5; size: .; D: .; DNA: TGTGCCAGCAGCGCGGGACCCCACTATGGCTACACCTTC; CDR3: CASSAGPHYGYTF
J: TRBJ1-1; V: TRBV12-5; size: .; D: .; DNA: TGTGCTAGTGGTTTGACCTTGTTTCCTAGTACGGAGAAGAACGAAGCTTTCTTT; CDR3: CASGLTLFPSTEKNEAFF
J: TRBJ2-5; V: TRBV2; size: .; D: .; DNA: TGTGCCAGCAGTGAAGCGCTTGGAGGGCTGAGAGAGACCCAGTACTTC; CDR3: CASSEALGGLRETQYF
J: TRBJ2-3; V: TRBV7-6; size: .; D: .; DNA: TGTGCCAGCAGCCGTAACCCAGGGACTAGCACAGATACGCAGTATTTT; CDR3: CASSRNPGTSTDTQYF
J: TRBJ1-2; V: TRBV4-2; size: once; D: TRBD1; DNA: TGTGCCAGCAGCCAAACAGACAGGGGGCGTAACTATGGCTACACCTTC; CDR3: CASSQTDRGRNYGYTF
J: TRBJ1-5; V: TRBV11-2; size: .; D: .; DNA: TGTGCCAGCAGCTTAGATAGACCGAGGGCAGCGTGGCAGCCCCAGCATTTT; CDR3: CASSLDRPRAAWQPQHF
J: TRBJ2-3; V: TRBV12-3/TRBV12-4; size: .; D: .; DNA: TGTGCCAGCAGCAGTCTGGATACGCAGTATTTT; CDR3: CASSSLDTQYF
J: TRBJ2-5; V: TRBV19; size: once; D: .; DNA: TGTGCCAGTAGTACTCAACGGACGGGAGAAGAGACCCAGTACTTC; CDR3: CASSTQRTGEETQYF
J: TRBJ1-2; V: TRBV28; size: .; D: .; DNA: TGTGCCAGCAGTACCGCGGTGGGGGGCTACACCTTC; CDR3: CASSTAVGGYTF
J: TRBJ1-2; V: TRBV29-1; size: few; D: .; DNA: TGCAGCGTTGAAGATCGAGGGCTTGGCTACACCTTC; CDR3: CSVEDRGLGYTF
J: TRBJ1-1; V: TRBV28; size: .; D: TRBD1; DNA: TGTGCCACCTTGACAGGGGTGAACACTGAAGCTTTCTTT; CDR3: CATLTGVNTEAFF
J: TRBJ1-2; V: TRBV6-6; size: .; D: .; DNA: TGTGCCAGCACCACAACTGGGCTAACTAACTATGGCTACACCTTC; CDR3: CASTTTGLTNYGYTF
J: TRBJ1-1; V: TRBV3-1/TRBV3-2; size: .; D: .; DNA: TGTGCCAGCAGCTTTCATTCGCAGGGGTCTGTGGGAGCTTTCTTT; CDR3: CASSFHSQGSVGAFF
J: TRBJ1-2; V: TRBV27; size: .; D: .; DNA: TGTGCCAGCAGTTTTCGGCCAGCCAGAAATATCTGGTTC; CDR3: CASSFRPARNIWF
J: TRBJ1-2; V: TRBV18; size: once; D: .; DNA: TGTGCCAGCTCACCACTGGCCGCCAGGGACCTCTATGGCTACACCTTC; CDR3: CASSPLAARDLYGYTF
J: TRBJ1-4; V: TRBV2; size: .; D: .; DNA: TGTGCCAGCGGGTCAGACATGAGTAATGAAAAACTGTTTTTT; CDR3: CASGSDMSNEKLFF
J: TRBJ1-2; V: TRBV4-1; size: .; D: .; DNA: TGCGCCAGCAGCCAACCGAGGCGGGGTCCCAACTATGGCTACACCTTC; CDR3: CASSQPRRGPNYGYTF
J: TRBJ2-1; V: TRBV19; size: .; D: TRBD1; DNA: TGTGCCAGTCGAAGACAGGGAATATATGAGCAGTTCTTC; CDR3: CASRRQGIYEQFF
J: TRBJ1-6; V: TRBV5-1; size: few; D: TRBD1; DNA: TGCGCCAGCAGCTTAGAGGGGGCTGATTCACCCCTCCACTTT; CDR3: CASSLEGADSPLHF
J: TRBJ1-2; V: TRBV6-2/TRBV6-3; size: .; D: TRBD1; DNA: TGTGCCAGCAGTTACTCGAAGGGACAGCCCTACACCTTC; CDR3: CASSYSKGQPYTF
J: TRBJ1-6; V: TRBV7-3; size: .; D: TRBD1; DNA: TGTGCCAGCAGCTTAACGGGACAGGCGTCTAATTCACCCCTCCACTTT; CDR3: CASSLTGQASNSPLHF
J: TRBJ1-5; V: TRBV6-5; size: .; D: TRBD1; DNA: TGTGCCAGCAGATCCACAGGGGGCGGACAGCCCCAGCATTTT; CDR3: CASRSTGGGQPQHF
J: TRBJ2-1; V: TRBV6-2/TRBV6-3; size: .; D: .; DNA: TGTGCCAGCAGTTACACGGTTTACAATGAGCAGTTCTTC; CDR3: CASSYTVYNEQFF
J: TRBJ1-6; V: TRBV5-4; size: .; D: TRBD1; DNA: TGTGCCAGCAGCATTCGACAGGGTTACTCACCCCTCCACTTT; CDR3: CASSIRQGYSPLHF
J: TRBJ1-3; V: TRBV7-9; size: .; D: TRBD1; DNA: TGTGCCAGCAGCTCGGGACAGGGGGAAGGAAACACCATATATTTT; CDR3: CASSSGQGEGNTIYF
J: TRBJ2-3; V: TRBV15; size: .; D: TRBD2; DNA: TGTGCCACCAGCAGAGATCTCGTTAGCGGGGGGTCGCGGAAGACAGATACGCAGTATTTT; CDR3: CATSRDLVSGGSRKTDTQYF
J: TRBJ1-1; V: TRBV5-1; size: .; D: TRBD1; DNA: TGCGCCAGCCGGGAACAGGGGAGGGACACTGAAGCTTTCTTT; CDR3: CASREQGRDTEAFF
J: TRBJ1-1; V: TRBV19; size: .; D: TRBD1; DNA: TGTGCCAGTACCCAGACAGGGGGCGCCGGGGAAGCTTTCTTT; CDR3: CASTQTGGAGEAFF
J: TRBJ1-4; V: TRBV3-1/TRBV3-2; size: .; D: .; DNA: TGTGCCAGCAGCAAAACGGGACTAGCGGGGGGGTTTGAAAAACTGTTTTTT; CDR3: CASSKTGLAGGFEKLFF
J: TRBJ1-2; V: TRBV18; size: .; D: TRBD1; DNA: TGTGCCAGCTCACGCGACAGGGCTGGCTACACCTTC; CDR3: CASSRDRAGYTF
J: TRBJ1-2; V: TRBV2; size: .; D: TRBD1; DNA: TGTGCCAGCAGGACCGAAGGGACAGGGTATGGCTACACCTTC; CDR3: CASRTEGTGYGYTF
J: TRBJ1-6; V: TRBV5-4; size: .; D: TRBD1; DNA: TGTGCCAGCAGTTCCGGGACAGACAATTCACCCCTCCACTTT; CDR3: CASSSGTDNSPLHF
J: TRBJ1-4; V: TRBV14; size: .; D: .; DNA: TGTGCCAGCAGCCAAGGAGCGGACTTTAATGAAAAACTGTTTTTT; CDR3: CASSQGADFNEKLFF
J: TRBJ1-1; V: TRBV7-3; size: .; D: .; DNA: TGTGCCAGCAGCTTAAAGAGGGGGGACACTGAAGCTTTCTTT; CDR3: CASSLKRGDTEAFF
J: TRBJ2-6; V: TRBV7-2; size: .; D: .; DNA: TGTGCCAGCAGCCCCGGATCAGGCCCATTCTCTGGGGCCAACGTCCTGACTTTC; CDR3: CASSPGSGPFSGANVLTF
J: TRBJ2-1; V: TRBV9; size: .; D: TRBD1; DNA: TGTGCCAGCAGCGTAGAAACCCGGGACAGAAGCTCCTACAATGAGCAGTTCTTC; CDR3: CASSVETRDRSSYNEQFF
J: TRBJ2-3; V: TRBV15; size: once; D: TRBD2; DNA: TGTGCCACCAGCAGGCCGGGACTAGTGGCAGATACGCAGTATTTT; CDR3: CATSRPGLVADTQYF
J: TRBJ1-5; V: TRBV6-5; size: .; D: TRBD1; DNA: TGTGCCAGCAGCCTTACCTCAGGGGGCGTTCAGCCCCAGCATTTT; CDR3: CASSLTSGGVQPQHF
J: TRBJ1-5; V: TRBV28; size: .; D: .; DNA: TGTGCCAGCAGTCGCCTTCGAGGGTATAGCAATCAGCCCCAGCATTTT; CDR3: CASSRLRGYSNQPQHF
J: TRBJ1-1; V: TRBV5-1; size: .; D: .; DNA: TGCGCCAGCAGCTTGGGCCTACAGGCTGAAGCTTTCTTT; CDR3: CASSLGLQAEAFF